These 8 T cell receptor beta chains were sequenced from one sample in a study of blood T cell repertoires in COVID-19. Profiled with immunoSEQ multiplex PCR; TCRdb holds only in-frame clones, not every one. The sample yields some 300,000 clones, approximately 90% seen once. Sequencing was done on a sample of PBMCs or T cells enriched from blood (not recorded which). The receptor source for this set is a woman aged 40-49 years who had recovered from COVID-19.

This clone was detected once. The genes are TRBV15 and TRBJ1-3; D remains unclear. This CDR3 is built from 16 residues. Germline CDR1 reads LNHNV; CDR2 reads YYDKDF (reference sequence). Between the trimmed V and J ends, which lost 0 bases and 3 bases, there was a span of 12 bases. The CDR3 nucleotides are TGTGCCACCAGCAGAGATCTCGCCCACAGTGGAAACACCATATATTTT. Its translation is CATSRDLAHSGNTIYF.

In DNA, the CDR3 is TGTGCCAGCAGCCACAACCTGTTCGGGACAGGGAATGAAAAACTGTTTTTT. This gives the protein CASSHNLFGTGNEKLFF. This chain joins TRBV14 and TRBJ1-4; TRBD1 agrees at 9 bases. V was clipped by 3 bases and J by 5 bases; unmatched bases: 10. Germline V lookup: CDR1 SGHDN, CDR2 FVKESK. The CDR3 is 17 residues long.

This clone was seen a few times. The chain combines TRBV11-3 with TRBJ2-7, with D possibly matching TRBD2 (6 bases). Trimming pared 5 bases from V and 1 base from J, leaving 15 bases between. The CDR3 contains 15 residues. Germline V lookup: CDR1 SGHNT, CDR2 YENEEA. CDR3 bases: TGTGCCAGCAGCCTTGGAGGGACCCTTTCCTACGAGCAGTACTTC. Translation: CASSLGGTLSYEQYF.

V is TRBV6-5 and J is TRBJ2-7; TRBD2 is a possible D gene (5 bases). Trimming removed 2 bases at V and 3 bases at J, with 8 bases between. Per germline, CDR1 MNHEY and CDR2 SVGAGI. The CDR3 runs 13 residues. The chain's CDR3 is CASSYQRSYEQYF. The CDR3 DNA sequence: TGTGCCAGCAGTTACCAGCGGAGCTACGAGCAGTACTTC.

The chain couples TRBV7-2 to TRBJ1-5, with 8 bases that match TRBD1. CDR1 SGHTA and CDR2 FQGNSA come from the germline V gene. This CDR3 has 13 residues. Unmatched junction bases numbered 2, after V lost 4 bases and J lost 6 bases. The CDR3, as DNA: TGTGCCAGCAGCTGGGGGACAGGTCAGCCCCAGCATTTT. Its protein product is CASSWGTGQPQHF.

The CDR3 protein is CASSQGLGGSQPQHF. In nucleotides, the CDR3 is TGTGCCAGCAGCCAAGGTTTGGGGGGTAGTCAGCCCCAGCATTTT. The chain couples TRBV3-1 (or the pseudogene TRBV3-2) to TRBJ1-5; D is possibly TRBD1 (5 bases). The CDR3 contains 15 residues. Trimming stripped 1 base from V and 6 bases from J, with 13 bases between. Germline V gene sequence: CDR1 LGHDT, CDR2 YNNKEL (reference sequence).

This clone has only one observation. This chain uses TRBV15 with TRBJ2-3; the D gene is possibly TRBD2 (5 bases). CDR1 LNHNV and CDR2 YYDKDF come from the germline V gene (reference sequence). Trimming took 1 base from V and 0 from J, leaving 23 bases between them. This CDR3 is 20 amino acids long. CDR3 in DNA: TGTGCCACCAGCAGAGTCATTCCAGCTAGTATTAGCGCTAGCACAGATACGCAGTATTTT. This translates into CATSRVIPASISASTDTQYF.

The chain carries TRBV7-2 and TRBJ1-2, with unresolved D. This CDR3 is 16 amino acids long. Germline loops: CDR1 SGHTA, CDR2 FQGNSA. Deletions cut 5 bases from V and 3 bases from J, with 19 bases between. CDR3 bases: TGTGCCAGCAGCCCCAAGTCCGGGGATAATGACTATGGCTACACCTTC. Its translation: CASSPKSGDNDYGYTF.